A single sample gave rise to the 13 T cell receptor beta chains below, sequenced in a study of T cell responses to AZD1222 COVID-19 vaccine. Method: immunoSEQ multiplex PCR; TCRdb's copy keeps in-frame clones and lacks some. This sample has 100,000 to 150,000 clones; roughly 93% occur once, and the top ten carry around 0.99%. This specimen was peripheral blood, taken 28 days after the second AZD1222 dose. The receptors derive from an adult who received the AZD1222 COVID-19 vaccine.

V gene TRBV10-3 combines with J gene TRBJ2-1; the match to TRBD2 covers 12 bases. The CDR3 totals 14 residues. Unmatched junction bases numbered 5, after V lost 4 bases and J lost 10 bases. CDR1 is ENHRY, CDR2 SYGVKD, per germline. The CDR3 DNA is TGTGCCATCAGTGGACTAGCGGGAGATACGGAGCAGTTCTTC. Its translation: CAISGLAGDTEQFF.

As DNA, the CDR3 is TGTGCCAGCAGTGAAGCGCGAGGGTGGGACCCCTATAGCAATCAGCCCCAGCATTTT. Translation: CASSEARGWDPYSNQPQHF. V and J are TRBV2 and TRBJ1-5, with D maybe TRBD1 (5 bases). The CDR3 covers 19 residues. The V and J ends lost 0 bases and 0 bases respectively, with 18 bases between them. Per germline, CDR1 SNHLY and CDR2 FYNNEI.

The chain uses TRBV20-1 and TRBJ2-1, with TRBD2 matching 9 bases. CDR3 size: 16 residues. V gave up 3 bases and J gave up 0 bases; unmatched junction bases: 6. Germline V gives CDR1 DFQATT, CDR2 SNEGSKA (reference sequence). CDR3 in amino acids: CSASFSGSLSYNEQFF. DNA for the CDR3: TGCAGTGCTAGTTTTAGCGGGAGCCTCTCCTACAATGAGCAGTTCTTC.

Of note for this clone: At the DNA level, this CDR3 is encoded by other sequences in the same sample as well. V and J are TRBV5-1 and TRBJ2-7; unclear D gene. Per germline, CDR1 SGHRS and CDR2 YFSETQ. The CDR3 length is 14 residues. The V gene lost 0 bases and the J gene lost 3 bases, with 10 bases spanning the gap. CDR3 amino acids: CASSLGQDIYEQYF. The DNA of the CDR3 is TGCGCCAGCAGCTTGGGCCAGGATATCTACGAGCAGTACTTC.

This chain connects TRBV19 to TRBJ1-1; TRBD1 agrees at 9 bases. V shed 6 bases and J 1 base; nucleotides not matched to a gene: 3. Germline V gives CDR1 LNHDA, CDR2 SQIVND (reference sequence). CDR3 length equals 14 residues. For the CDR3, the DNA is TGTGCCAGTAGGGACAGGGGCCCGAACACTGAAGCTTTCTTT. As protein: CASRDRGPNTEAFF.

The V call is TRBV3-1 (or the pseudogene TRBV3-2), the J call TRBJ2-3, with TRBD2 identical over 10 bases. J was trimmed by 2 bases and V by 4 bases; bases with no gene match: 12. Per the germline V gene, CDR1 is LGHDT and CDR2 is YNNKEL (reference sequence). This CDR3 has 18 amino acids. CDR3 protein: CASSLGLAGVIITDTQYF. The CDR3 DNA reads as TGTGCCAGCAGCCTGGGTCTAGCGGGAGTTATCATCACAGATACGCAGTATTTT.

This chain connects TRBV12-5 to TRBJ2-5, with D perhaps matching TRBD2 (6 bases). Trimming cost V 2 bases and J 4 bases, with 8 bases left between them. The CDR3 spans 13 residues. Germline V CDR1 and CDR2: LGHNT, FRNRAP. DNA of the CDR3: TGTGCTAGTGGTTTGTTGGGGGGAGAGACCCAGTACTTC. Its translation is CASGLLGGETQYF.

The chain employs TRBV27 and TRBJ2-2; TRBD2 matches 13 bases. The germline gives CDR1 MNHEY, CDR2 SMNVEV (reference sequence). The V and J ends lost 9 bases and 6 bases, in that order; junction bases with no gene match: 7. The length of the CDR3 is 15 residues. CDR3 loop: CASRRTSGRAGELFF. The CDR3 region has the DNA TGTGCCAGTCGACGTACTAGCGGGAGGGCCGGGGAGCTGTTTTTT.

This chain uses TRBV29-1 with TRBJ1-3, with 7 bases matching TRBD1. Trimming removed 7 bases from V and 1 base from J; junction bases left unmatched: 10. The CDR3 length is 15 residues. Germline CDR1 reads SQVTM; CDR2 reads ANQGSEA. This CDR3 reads CSARQGGGSGNTIYF. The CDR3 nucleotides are TGCAGCGCCAGACAGGGAGGGGGTTCTGGAAACACCATATATTTT.

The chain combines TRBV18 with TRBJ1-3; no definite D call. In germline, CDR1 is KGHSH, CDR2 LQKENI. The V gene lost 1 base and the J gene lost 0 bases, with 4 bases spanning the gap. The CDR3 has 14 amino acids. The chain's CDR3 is CASSPQGSGNTIYF. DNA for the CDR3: TGTGCCAGCTCACCACAGGGCTCTGGAAACACCATATATTTT. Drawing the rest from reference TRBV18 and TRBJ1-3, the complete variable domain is NAGVMQNPRHLVRRRGQEARLRCSPMKGHSHVYWYRQLPEEGLKFMVYLQKENIIDESGMPKERFSAEFPKEGPSILRIQQVVRGDSAAYFCASSPQGSGNTIYFGEGSWLTVV.

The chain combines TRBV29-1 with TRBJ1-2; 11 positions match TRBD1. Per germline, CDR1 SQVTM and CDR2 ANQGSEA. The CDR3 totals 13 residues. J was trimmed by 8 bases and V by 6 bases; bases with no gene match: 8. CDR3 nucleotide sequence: TGCAGCGTCAGGACAGGGGGCGTTTGGGGCTACACCTTC. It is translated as CSVRTGGVWGYTF.

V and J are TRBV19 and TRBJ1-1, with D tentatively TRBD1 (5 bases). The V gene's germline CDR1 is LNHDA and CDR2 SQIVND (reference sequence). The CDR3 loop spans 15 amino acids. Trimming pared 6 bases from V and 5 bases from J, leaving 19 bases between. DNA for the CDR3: TGTGCCAGTAGCCTCCGGCCCGGGGCCGAGACTGAAGCTTTCTTT. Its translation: CASSLRPGAETEAFF.

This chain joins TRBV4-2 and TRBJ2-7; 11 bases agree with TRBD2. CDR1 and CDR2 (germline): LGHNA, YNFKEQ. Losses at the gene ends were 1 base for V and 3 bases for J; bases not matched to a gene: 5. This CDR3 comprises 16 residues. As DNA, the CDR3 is TGTGCCAGCAGCCAAGCGCTAGCGGGAGGTCTCTACGAGCAGTACTTC. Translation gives CASSQALAGGLYEQYF.